The 11 T cell receptor beta chains below all came from one sample that was sequenced in a study of T cells in Graves' hyperthyroidism and ophthalmopathy. TCR beta CDR3 region amplification was performed from RNA transcripts. The HTBI primer set was used in a first-round RT-PCR of the TCR CDR3. TCRdb reanalysed the multiplex PCR reads using MiXCR and keeps one entry per CDR3 protein. The sample includes about 570,000 distinct CDR3 sequences, under 60% of them seen just once. The specimen was peripheral blood or thyroid tissue (not recorded which). Every receptor here comes from an adult woman with Graves' disease, either hyperthyroidism or ophthalmopathy (not recorded which).

The rearrangement joins TRBV11-2 to TRBJ1-6, with TRBD1 as a possible D gene (6 bases). CDR1 SGHAT and CDR2 FQNNGV come from the germline V gene. The CDR3 runs to 15 residues. Trimming took off 6 bases at V and 5 bases at J, with 14 bases between the two ends. CDR3: CASREGGRDNSPLHF. DNA for the CDR3: TGTGCCAGCAGAGAGGGGGGAAGGGATAATTCACCCCTCCACTTT.

This clonotype was seen at least ten times. This sequence joins TRBV10-3 and TRBJ1-3; 7 bases are a match to TRBD1. This CDR3 has 17 residues. V shed 1 base, J shed 0 bases, and the junction held 6 bases outside the gene matches. Germline V gene data show CDR1 as ENHRY and CDR2 as SYGVKD. This chain's CDR3 is CAISEFGDSSSGNTIYF. DNA of the CDR3: TGTGCCATCAGTGAGTTTGGGGACAGCTCCTCTGGAAACACCATATATTTT.

The V and J genes are TRBV6-1 and TRBJ1-1; 7 bases line up with TRBD1. Germline CDR1 is MNHNS and CDR2 is SASEGT. The J segment lost 4 bases and the V segment lost 7 bases, leaving 6 bases of the junction unmatched. This CDR3 is built from 13 residues. DNA of the CDR3: TGTGCCAGCAATCCAGGGGGAGTCACTGAAGCTTTCTTT. This encodes CASNPGGVTEAFF.

This clonotype was observed a few times. A much larger clone differs from this one at a single base, so this may be a read error. The J gene is TRBJ2-7, the V gene TRBV5-1; no reliable D call. Germline CDR1 and CDR2: SGHRS and YFSETQ. This CDR3 has 15 residues. The DNA of the CDR3 is TGCGCCAGCAGCAGAGAGGATCCGTCCTACTACGAGCAGTGCTTC. This gives the protein CASSREDPSYYEQCF.

As to this clonotype: A read error may be the cause here, since a much bigger clone is one base away. This is likely a read error, given that the CDR3 carries no conserved phenylalanine or tryptophan at its end. The V gene is TRBV2, the J gene TRBJ1-5; 7 positions agree with TRBD1. Per germline, CDR1 SNHLY and CDR2 FYNNEI. The length of the CDR3 is 16 residues. With 5 bases clipped from V and 3 bases from J, the junction kept 10 bases outside the gene matches. The CDR3 DNA reads TGTGCCAGCAGTTCATGGCGACAGGGAAACAATCAGCCCCAGCATCTT. This encodes CASSSWRQGNNQPQHL.

Details on this clonotype: Since no conserved phenylalanine or tryptophan closes the CDR3, a read error is the likely cause. The chain links TRBV20-1 to TRBJ1-6; D unresolved. This CDR3 has 12 amino acids. Germline lookup yields CDR1 DFQATT and CDR2 SNEGSKA (reference sequence). V was trimmed by 6 bases and J by 7 bases, leaving 10 bases between them. The CDR3 bases are TGCAGTGCCCGCCGGGGAAATTCACCCCTCCACTGT. This translates into CSARRGNSPLHC.

The chain joins TRBV7-2 to TRBJ1-4; 7 bases are a match to TRBD1. V lost 4 bases, J lost 4 bases, and 9 bases stayed unmatched. The CDR3 covers 16 residues. Looked up from germline, CDR1 is SGHTA and CDR2 is FQGNSA. The CDR3 region is CASSSSPGQLNEKLFF. The CDR3 bases are TGTGCCAGCAGCTCCTCACCGGGACAGCTTAATGAAAAACTGTTTTTT. Drawing the rest from reference TRBV7-2 and TRBJ1-4, the complete variable domain is GAGVSQSPSNKVTEKGKDVELRCDPISGHTALYWYRQSLGQGLEFLIYFQGNSAPDKSGLPSDRFSAERTGGSVSTLTIQRTQQEDSAVYLCASSSSPGQLNEKLFFGSGTQLSVL.

This chain connects TRBV29-1 to TRBJ2-7; the D is unclear. Per germline, CDR1 SQVTM and CDR2 ANQGSEA. Trimming took 1 base from V and 11 from J, leaving 12 bases between them. The CDR3 sequence is 11 residues long. This CDR3 reads CSVEGWAGKYF. The CDR3 nucleotides read TGCAGCGTTGAAGGGTGGGCAGGAAAGTACTTC.

Comment on this clonotype: The conserved final phenylalanine or tryptophan is absent from the CDR3, which likely points to a read error. The V gene is TRBV7-9, the J gene TRBJ1-2; D unresolved. V was pared by 3 bases and J by 4 bases, with 9 bases between. The CDR3 is 13 amino acids. Germline CDR1 and CDR2: SEHNR and FQNEAQ (reference sequence). CDR3 coding DNA: TGTGCCAGCAGCTTGTCCGACATCTATGGCTACACCCTC. Protein: CASSLSDIYGYTL.

This clonotype was detected many times. This chain uses TRBV20-1 with TRBJ2-7; D is possibly TRBD1 (5 bases). CDR3 length: 15 amino acids. Germline CDR1 is DFQATT and CDR2 is SNEGSKA (reference sequence). The germline V and J ends were trimmed by 6 bases and 0 bases, with 18 bases remaining between them. This CDR3 reads CSASRWGASSYEQYF. The CDR3 nucleotides are TGCAGTGCATCCCGTTGGGGCGCTAGCTCCTACGAGCAGTACTTC.

This clonotype has more than one count but fewer than ten. CDR3 DNA sequence: TGTGCCAGCAGCTTCGGACAAGGACGGCCAAGCACTGAAGCTTTCTTT. This encodes CASSFGQGRPSTEAFF. V and J are TRBV5-6 and TRBJ1-1; D might be TRBD1 (5 bases). The ends were cut back, 2 bases at V and 4 bases at J, with 18 bases in the middle. From germline, CDR1 is SGHDT and CDR2 YYEEEE. CDR3 length equals 16 residues.